The sequence of this TCR beta chain was determined in a study of blood T cell repertoires in COVID-19. Overall study context: Samples representing acute and convalescent COVID-19 were sourced from the United States, Italy and Spain. In each case, the material was cDNA or gDNA derived from T cells, B-cell-depleted T cells, or PBMCs.

Seattle patients were enrolled during active infection and followed longitudinally. In the authors' methods: Counts of nucleated cells, estimated from reference gene primer amplification, were obtained. Repertoires were generated with immunoSEQ multiplex PCR, while TCRdb's copy carries only in-frame clones and drops some. The DNA was the basis for D and trimming; V, J and clone size are from that table. The repertoire holds roughly 180,000 clones, with approximately 85% as singletons. The CDR3 length is 17 residues. V lost 4 bases and J lost 0; bases outside the gene matches: 12. CDR1 is SGHRS, CDR2 YFSETQ, per germline. This clone was seen a single time.

The V gene is TRBV5-1, the J gene TRBJ1-1, with 7 nucleotides matching TRBD1. The sequencing input was peripheral blood. The sequence derives from a woman aged 55-69 years with COVID-19, enrolled during active disease. The CDR3 nucleotides read TGCGCCAGCAGCCGGGGACAGCGATCCCAAATGAACACTGAAGCTTTCTTT. The encoded protein is CASSRGQRSQMNTEAFF.